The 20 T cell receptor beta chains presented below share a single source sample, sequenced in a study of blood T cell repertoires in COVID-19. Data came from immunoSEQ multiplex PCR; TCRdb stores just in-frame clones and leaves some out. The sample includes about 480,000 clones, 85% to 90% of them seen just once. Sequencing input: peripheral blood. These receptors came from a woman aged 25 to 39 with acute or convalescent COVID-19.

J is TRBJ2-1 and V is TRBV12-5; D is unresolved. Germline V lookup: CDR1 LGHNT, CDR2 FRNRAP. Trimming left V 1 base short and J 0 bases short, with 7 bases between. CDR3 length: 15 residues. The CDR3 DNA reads TGTGCTAGTGGTTTGGAGAGTTTCTCCTACAATGAGCAGTTCTTC. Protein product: CASGLESFSYNEQFF.

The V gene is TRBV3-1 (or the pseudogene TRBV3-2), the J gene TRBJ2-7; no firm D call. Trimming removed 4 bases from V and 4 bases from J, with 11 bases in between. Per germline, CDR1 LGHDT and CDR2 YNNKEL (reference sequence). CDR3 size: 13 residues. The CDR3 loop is CASSPSAQYEQYF. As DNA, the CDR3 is TGTGCCAGCAGCCCCTCAGCGCAGTACGAGCAGTACTTC.

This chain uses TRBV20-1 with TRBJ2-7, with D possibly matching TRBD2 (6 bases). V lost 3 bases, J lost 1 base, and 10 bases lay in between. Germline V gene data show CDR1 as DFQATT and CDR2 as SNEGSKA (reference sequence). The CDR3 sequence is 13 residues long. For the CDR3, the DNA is TGCAGTGCTAGTTTAGCGGATTCCTACGAGCAGTACTTC. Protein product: CSASLADSYEQYF.

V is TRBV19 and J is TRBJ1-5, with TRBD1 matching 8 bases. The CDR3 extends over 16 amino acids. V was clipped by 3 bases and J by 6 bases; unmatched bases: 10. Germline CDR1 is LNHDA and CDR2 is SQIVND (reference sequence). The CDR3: CASSIVLTGGGQPQHF. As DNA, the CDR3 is TGTGCCAGTAGTATCGTATTAACAGGGGGTGGTCAGCCCCAGCATTTT. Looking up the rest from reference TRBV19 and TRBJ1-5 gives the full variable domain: DGGITQSPKYLFRKEGQNVTLSCEQNLNHDAMYWYRQDPGQGLRLIYYSQIVNDFQKGDIAEGYSVSREKKESFPLTVTSAQKNPTAFYLCASSIVLTGGGQPQHFGDGTRLSIL.

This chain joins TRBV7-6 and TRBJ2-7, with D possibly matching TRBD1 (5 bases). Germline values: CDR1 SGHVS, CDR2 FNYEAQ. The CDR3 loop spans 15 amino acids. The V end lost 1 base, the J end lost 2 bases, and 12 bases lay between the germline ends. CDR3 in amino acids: CASSLGQGFPYEQYF. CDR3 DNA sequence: TGTGCCAGCAGCTTAGGCCAGGGCTTTCCCTACGAGCAGTACTTC.

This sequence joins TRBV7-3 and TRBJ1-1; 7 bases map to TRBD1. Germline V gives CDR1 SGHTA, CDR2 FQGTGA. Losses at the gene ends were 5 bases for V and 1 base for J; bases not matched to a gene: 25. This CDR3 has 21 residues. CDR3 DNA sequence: TGTGCCAGCAGCCCGCGGCGCTTTGACAGGGTCCTCTACCATCAGAACACTGAAGCTTTCTTT. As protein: CASSPRRFDRVLYHQNTEAFF. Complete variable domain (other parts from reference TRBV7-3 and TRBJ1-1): GAGVSQTPSNKVTEKGKYVELRCDPISGHTALYWYRQSLGQGPEFLIYFQGTGAADDSGLPNDRFFAVRPEGSVSTLKIQRTERGDSAVYLCASSPRRFDRVLYHQNTEAFFGQGTRLTVV.

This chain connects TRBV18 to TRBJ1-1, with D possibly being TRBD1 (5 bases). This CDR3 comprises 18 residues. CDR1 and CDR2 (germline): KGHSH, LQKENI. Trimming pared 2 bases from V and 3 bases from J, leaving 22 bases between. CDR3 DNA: TGTGCCAGCTCACCAAGGAGGGGAAATGGTTTGGGGGACACTGAAGCTTTCTTT. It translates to CASSPRRGNGLGDTEAFF.

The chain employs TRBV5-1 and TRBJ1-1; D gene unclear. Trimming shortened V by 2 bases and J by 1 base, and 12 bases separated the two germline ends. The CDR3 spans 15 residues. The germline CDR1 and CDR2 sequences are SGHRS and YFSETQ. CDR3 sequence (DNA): TGCGCCAGCAGCTTCGCCGACAACCAGAACACTGAAGCTTTCTTT. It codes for CASSFADNQNTEAFF.

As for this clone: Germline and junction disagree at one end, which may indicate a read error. The CDR3: CASGEGSGYTGELFF. As DNA, the CDR3 is TGTGCCAGCGGTGAGGGTAGCGGATACACCGGGGAGCTGTTTTTT. V and J are TRBV6-1 and TRBJ2-2; D possibly corresponds to TRBD2 (6 bases). Germline V gives CDR1 MNHNS, CDR2 SASEGT. This CDR3 contains 15 residues.

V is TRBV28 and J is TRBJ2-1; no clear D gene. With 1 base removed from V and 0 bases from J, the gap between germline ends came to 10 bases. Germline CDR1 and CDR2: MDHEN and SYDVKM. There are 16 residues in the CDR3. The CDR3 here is CASSLFSVPSYNEQFF. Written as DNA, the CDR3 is TGTGCCAGCAGTTTATTTTCAGTTCCCTCCTACAATGAGCAGTTCTTC.

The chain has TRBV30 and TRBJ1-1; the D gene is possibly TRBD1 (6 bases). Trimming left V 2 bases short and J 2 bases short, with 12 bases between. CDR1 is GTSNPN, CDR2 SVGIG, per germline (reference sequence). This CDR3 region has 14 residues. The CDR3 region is CAWSKDRINTEAFF. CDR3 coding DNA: TGTGCCTGGAGTAAGGACAGAATAAACACTGAAGCTTTCTTT.

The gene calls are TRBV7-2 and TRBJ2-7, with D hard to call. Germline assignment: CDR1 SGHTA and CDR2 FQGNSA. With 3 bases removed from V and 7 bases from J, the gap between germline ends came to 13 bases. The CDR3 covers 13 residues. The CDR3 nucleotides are TGTGCCAGCAGCTTCGACAACCTTGAGGAGCAGTACTTC. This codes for CASSFDNLEEQYF.

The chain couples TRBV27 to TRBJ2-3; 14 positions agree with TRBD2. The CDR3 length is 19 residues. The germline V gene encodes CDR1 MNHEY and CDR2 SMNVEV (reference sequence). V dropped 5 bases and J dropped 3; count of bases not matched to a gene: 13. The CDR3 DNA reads TGTGCCAGCAGTCCCCACCTGACTAGCGGGGGGGCGTGGACAGATACGCAGTATTTT. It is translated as CASSPHLTSGGAWTDTQYF.

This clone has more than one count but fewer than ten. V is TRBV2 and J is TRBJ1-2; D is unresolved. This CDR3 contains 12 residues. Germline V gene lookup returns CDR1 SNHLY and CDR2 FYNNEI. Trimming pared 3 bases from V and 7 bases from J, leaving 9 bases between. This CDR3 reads CASSDHVSGYTF. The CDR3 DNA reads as TGTGCCAGCAGTGATCACGTCAGTGGCTACACCTTC.

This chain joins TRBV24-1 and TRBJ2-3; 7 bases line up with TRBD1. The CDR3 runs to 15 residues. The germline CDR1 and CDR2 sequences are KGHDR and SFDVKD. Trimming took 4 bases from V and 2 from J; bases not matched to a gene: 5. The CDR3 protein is CATSEDRDHTDTQYF. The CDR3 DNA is TGTGCCACCAGTGAAGACAGGGATCACACAGATACGCAGTATTTT.

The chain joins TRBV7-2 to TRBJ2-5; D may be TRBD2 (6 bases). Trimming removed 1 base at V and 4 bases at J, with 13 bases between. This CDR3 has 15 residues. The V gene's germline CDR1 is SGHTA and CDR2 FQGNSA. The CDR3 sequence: CASSLVSRGGETQYF. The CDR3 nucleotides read TGTGCCAGCAGCTTAGTCTCGCGGGGCGGAGAGACCCAGTACTTC.

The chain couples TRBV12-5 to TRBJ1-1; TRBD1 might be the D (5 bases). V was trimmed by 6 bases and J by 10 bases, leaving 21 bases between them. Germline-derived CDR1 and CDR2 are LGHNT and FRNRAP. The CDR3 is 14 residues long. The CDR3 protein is CASGPVQGGQVAFF. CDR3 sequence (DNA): TGTGCTAGTGGCCCCGTTCAGGGAGGTCAGGTAGCTTTCTTT.

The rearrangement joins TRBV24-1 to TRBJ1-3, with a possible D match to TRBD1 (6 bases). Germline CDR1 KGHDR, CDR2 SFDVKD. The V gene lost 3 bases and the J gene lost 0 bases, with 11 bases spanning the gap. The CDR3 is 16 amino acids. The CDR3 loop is CATSDPRDTSGNTIYF. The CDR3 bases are TGTGCCACCAGTGATCCCCGGGACACCTCTGGAAACACCATATATTTT.

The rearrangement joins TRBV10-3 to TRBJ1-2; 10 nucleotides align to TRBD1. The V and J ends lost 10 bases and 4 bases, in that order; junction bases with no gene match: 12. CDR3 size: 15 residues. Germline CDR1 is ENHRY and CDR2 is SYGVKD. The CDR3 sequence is CATTPGTGAIYGYTF. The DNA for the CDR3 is TGTGCCACCACTCCCGGGACAGGGGCTATCTATGGCTACACCTTC.

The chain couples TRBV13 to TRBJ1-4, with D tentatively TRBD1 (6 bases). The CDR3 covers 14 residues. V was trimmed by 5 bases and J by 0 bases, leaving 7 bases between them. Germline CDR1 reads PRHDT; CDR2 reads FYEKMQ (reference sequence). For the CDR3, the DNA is TGTGCCAGCAGCGCAGGGGCAACTAATGAAAAACTGTTTTTT. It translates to CASSAGATNEKLFF.